This T cell receptor (beta chain) was profiled in a study of Graves' ophthalmopathy and Graves' hyperthyroidism. Study-wide background: Peripheral blood sampling occurred at initial diagnosis, before any treatment.

PBMCs were isolated from a 10 ml sample of fresh peripheral blood. Study outcomes and limitations: It was with 65% to 71% sensitivity and just under 75% specificity that the model predicted ophthalmopathy progression. The 13-signature model separated ophthalmopathy from stable hyperthyroidism at 85% to 90% sensitivity and around 77% specificity.

Amplifying from RNA transcripts, the study obtained TCR beta CDR3 regions. Second-round multiplex PCR came after a first-round RT-PCR that employed HTBI primers. TCRdb re-analysed the multiplex PCR reads in MiXCR, keeping a single row per CDR3 protein. The data hold just over 600,000 distinct CDR3 sequences, with about 24% observed a single time. Notes on this clonotype: Its matching antigen is unknown.

The CDR3 totals 16 residues. Germline V gives CDR1 SGHAT, CDR2 FQNNGV. Losses at the gene ends were 2 bases for V and 1 base for J; bases not matched to a gene: 5. The receptor comes from a woman aged 18-35 years with stable Graves' hyperthyroidism. Some clones in this sample may be carry-over from other donors' samples. Sequencing was performed on peripheral blood. J is TRBJ1-3 and V is TRBV11-2, with 7 bases aligning to TRBD1. CDR3 DNA: TGTGCCAGCAGCTTACGAGGGACAGTATCTGGAAACACCATATATTTT. Translated: CASSLRGTVSGNTIYF.